These 30 T cell receptor beta chains share one sample of origin, sequenced in a study of regulatory T cells in long-lasting Graves disease. Combining iRepertoire HTBI primers with Arm-PCR of CDR3 regions, the authors built TCR beta libraries. TCRdb analysed the multiplex PCR reads with MiXCR anew, one entry per CDR3 protein. The table has under 800,000 distinct CDR3 sequences, 15% to 20% seen once. Stated time point: newly diagnosed GD, antithyroid drugs for less than 3 months. RNA extracted from PBMCs served as the sequencing template. These data also formed part of another study, on T cells in Graves' hyperthyroidism and ophthalmopathy.

The material was peripheral blood mononuclear cells (PBMCs), obtained at new diagnosis, from a patient treated with antithyroid drugs. The receptor set was obtained from a woman aged 25 to 39 with Graves disease.

V is TRBV20-1 and J is TRBJ2-7; 9 bases are a match to TRBD2. This CDR3 comprises 14 residues. The V segment lost 6 bases and the J segment 7 bases; nucleotides outside the gene matches: 13. Germline-derived CDR1 and CDR2 are DFQATT and SNEGSKA (reference sequence). Written as DNA, the CDR3 is TGCAGTGCCCCGAGAGGGCTAGCGGGGCCTGAGCAGTACTTC. Translated, it gives CSAPRGLAGPEQYF.

J is TRBJ2-7 and V is TRBV5-1; D remains unclear. CDR1 and CDR2 (germline): SGHRS, YFSETQ. Trimming cost V 0 bases and J 3 bases, with 13 bases left between them. CDR3 size: 15 residues. DNA for the CDR3: TGCGCCAGCAGCTTGGCCCTGGGTTCCTTCTACGAGCAGTACTTC. This encodes CASSLALGSFYEQYF.

The V gene is TRBV19, the J gene TRBJ1-1; maybe TRBD1 (6 bases). Germline CDR1 reads LNHDA; CDR2 reads SQIVND (reference sequence). V lost 9 bases and J lost 6, with 17 bases in between. The CDR3 has 13 amino acids. As DNA, the CDR3 is TGTGCCAGGGAGGAAGGGCAGGGGCCTGAAGCTTTCTTT. Protein: CAREEGQGPEAFF.

This clonotype was found many times. J is TRBJ1-1 and V is TRBV20-1; D remains unclear. The CDR3 has 11 residues. V was cut by 3 bases and J by 9 bases, with 11 bases left in between. Germline-derived CDR1 and CDR2 are DFQATT and SNEGSKA (reference sequence). CDR3 region: CSASPEWKAFF. The CDR3 coding sequence is TGCAGTGCTAGTCCCGAATGGAAAGCTTTCTTT.

The sample holds a few counts of this clonotype. This may be a read error: a much more frequent sequence differs by one nucleotide. The chain is built from TRBV12-3 or TRBV12-4 and TRBJ1-1, with 11 bases matching TRBD1. CDR3 length: 16 amino acids. Trimming took 6 bases from V and 1 from J; bases not matched to a gene: 7. The CDR3 here is CASRPGQGVGNTEAFF. The DNA of the CDR3 is TGTGCCAGCAGGCCGGGACAGGGGGTCGGGAACACTGAAGCTTTCTTT.

The rearrangement links TRBV2 to TRBJ2-2; 7 bases fit TRBD2. V lost 7 bases, J lost 6 bases, and 5 bases stayed unmatched. The CDR3 has 13 residues. Germline values: CDR1 SNHLY, CDR2 FYNNEI. CDR3 nucleotide sequence: TGTGCCAGCACTCGACTAGCCTCCGGGGAGCTGTTTTTT. Translated: CASTRLASGELFF.

This clonotype was counted ten times or more. This chain uses TRBV20-1 with TRBJ2-5; 11 positions agree with TRBD1. J was trimmed by 5 bases and V by 1 base; bases with no gene match: 3. This CDR3 is built from 14 residues. Germline CDR1 reads DFQATT; CDR2 reads SNEGSKA (reference sequence). CDR3: CSARGDRGMETQYF. In DNA, the CDR3 is TGCAGTGCTAGAGGGGACAGGGGGATGGAGACCCAGTACTTC.

This clonotype was picked up many times. J is TRBJ1-6 and V is TRBV27; D perhaps matches TRBD1 (5 bases). Germline CDR1 MNHEY, CDR2 SMNVEV (reference sequence). V dropped 7 bases and J dropped 6 bases, with 13 bases sitting between them. There are 14 residues in the CDR3. Here the CDR3 DNA reads TGTGCCAGCACCTATGGGGGTCTTAATTCACCCCTCCACTTT. It is translated as CASTYGGLNSPLHF.

This sequence joins TRBV7-3 and TRBJ2-1; D tentatively reads TRBD1 or TRBD2 (5 bases each). The CDR3 is 12 residues long. V was pared by 4 bases and J by 8 bases, with 9 bases between. Germline CDR1 reads SGHTA; CDR2 reads FQGTGA. CDR3 DNA sequence: TGTGCCAGCAGCTCCGGGGCGGATGAGCAGTTCTTC. Its protein product is CASSSGADEQFF.

This clonotype was detected a few times. This chain joins TRBV19 and TRBJ2-2; no clear D gene. The length of the CDR3 is 13 residues. Germline CDR1 reads LNHDA; CDR2 reads SQIVND (reference sequence). V shed 7 bases and J shed 3 bases, with 9 bases lying between them. DNA for the CDR3: TGTGCCAGTATAGAGTCAGACACCGGGGAGCTGTTTTTT. Amino acid sequence: CASIESDTGELFF.

The chain links TRBV5-4 to TRBJ2-7; 9 nucleotides match TRBD1. The germline gives CDR1 SGHNT, CDR2 YYREEE (reference sequence). The CDR3 length is 15 residues. V shed 4 bases, J shed 7 bases, and the junction held 12 bases outside the gene matches. CDR3 coding DNA: TGTGCCAGCAGCCTAACAGGGGGCAAGTACAATGAGCAGTACTTC. This encodes CASSLTGGKYNEQYF.

V gene TRBV6-2 or TRBV6-3 combines with J gene TRBJ2-7, with 11 bases aligning to TRBD2. The germline V gene has CDR1 MNHEY and CDR2 SVGEGT. The J segment lost 7 bases and the V segment lost 6 bases, leaving 5 bases of the junction unmatched. The CDR3 is made up of 13 amino acids. In nucleotides, the CDR3 is TGTGCCAGCAGCCCTAGCGGGAGGATGGAGCAGTACTTC. This codes for CASSPSGRMEQYF.

This clonotype has a count of ten or more. The chain carries TRBV11-2 and TRBJ2-3; 10 bases fit TRBD2. The CDR3 runs to 16 residues. Trimming removed 5 bases from V and 4 bases from J; junction bases left unmatched: 9. Germline assignment: CDR1 SGHAT and CDR2 FQNNGV. The CDR3: CASSLKREGGPDTQYF. In DNA form, the CDR3 reads TGTGCCAGCAGCCTGAAGCGGGAGGGCGGCCCAGATACGCAGTATTTT. Looking up the rest from reference TRBV11-2 and TRBJ2-3 gives the full variable domain: EAGVAQSPRYKIIEKRQSVAFWCNPISGHATLYWYQQILGQGPKLLIQFQNNGVVDDSQLPKDRFSAERLKGVDSTLKIQPAKLEDSAVYLCASSLKREGGPDTQYFGPGTRLTVL.

At least ten counts were recorded for this clonotype. V usage is TRBV2 and J usage is TRBJ2-7; D call uncertain. With 7 bases removed from V and 1 base from J, the gap between germline ends came to 2 bases. Germline loops: CDR1 SNHLY, CDR2 FYNNEI. The CDR3 runs to 10 residues. The chain's CDR3 is CASKSYEQYF. CDR3 bases: TGTGCCAGCAAGTCCTACGAGCAGTACTTC.

The table lists this clonotype with many counts. V gene TRBV7-9 combines with J gene TRBJ1-1; D gene unclear. Germline CDR1 reads SEHNR; CDR2 reads FQNEAQ (reference sequence). This CDR3 comprises 13 residues. The germline V and J ends were trimmed by 0 bases and 3 bases, with 5 bases remaining between them. The CDR3 loop reads CASSLAPDTEAFF. As DNA, the CDR3 is TGTGCCAGCAGCTTAGCTCCTGACACTGAAGCTTTCTTT.

This clonotype was picked up many times. CDR3 amino acids: CSAAGVENTEAFF. CDR3 bases: TGCAGTGCCGCCGGAGTGGAGAACACTGAAGCTTTCTTT. The chain joins TRBV20-1 to TRBJ1-1; D is undetermined. The CDR3 has 13 amino acids. Germline-derived CDR1 and CDR2 are DFQATT and SNEGSKA (reference sequence). Trimming removed 6 bases from V and 1 base from J, with 12 bases in between.

The genes are TRBV20-1 and TRBJ1-2, with 9 bases fitting TRBD1. Per the germline V gene, CDR1 is DFQATT and CDR2 is SNEGSKA (reference sequence). The CDR3 length is 12 residues. V shed 2 bases and J 7 bases; nucleotides not matched to a gene: 2. The DNA for the CDR3 is TGCAGTGCTAGACAGACAGGGGGTGGCTACACCTTC. Protein product: CSARQTGGGYTF.

This clonotype was counted only a few times. This chain uses TRBV20-1 with TRBJ2-7; 7 bases match TRBD1. Trimming removed 0 bases from V and 3 bases from J; junction bases left unmatched: 11. This CDR3 spans 16 amino acids. Germline CDR1 is DFQATT and CDR2 is SNEGSKA (reference sequence). The CDR3 region is CSARDPTGQNFYEQYF. Written as DNA, the CDR3 is TGCAGTGCTAGAGATCCCACGGGACAGAACTTCTACGAGCAGTACTTC.

This clonotype was seen ten or more times. V gene TRBV29-1 combines with J gene TRBJ2-1; 11 bases are a match to TRBD2. CDR1 and CDR2 from the germline V gene are SQVTM and ANQGSEA. V lost 7 bases to trimming and J lost 4 bases; unmatched junction nucleotides: 3. The CDR3 runs 13 residues. CDR3 protein: CSGLAGGYNEQFF. CDR3 nucleotide sequence: TGCAGCGGGCTAGCGGGAGGTTACAATGAGCAGTTCTTC.

Many counts were recorded for this clonotype. V is TRBV20-1 and J is TRBJ1-5; 7 bases are shared with TRBD1. J gave up 0 bases and V 5 bases, and 4 bases lay outside the gene matches. Germline CDR1 and CDR2: DFQATT and SNEGSKA (reference sequence). This CDR3 is built from 14 residues. The CDR3 coding sequence is TGCAGTGCTCTTGGACAGGATAGCAATCAGCCCCAGCATTTT. It yields the protein CSALGQDSNQPQHF.

This clonotype showed up many times. This chain links TRBV7-8 with TRBJ1-1, with 8 nucleotides matching TRBD1. Germline V gene sequence: CDR1 SGHVS, CDR2 FQNEAQ. The CDR3 extends over 14 amino acids. The V and J ends lost 4 bases and 6 bases, in that order; junction bases with no gene match: 7. The CDR3, as DNA: TGTGCCAGCAGCTCGCAGGGGGCTGGTGCTGAAGCTTTCTTT. Amino acid sequence: CASSSQGAGAEAFF.

This clonotype was detected a few times. V is TRBV30 and J is TRBJ1-3; D is unclear. CDR1 is GTSNPN and CDR2 is SVGIG in the germline V gene (reference sequence). V dropped 3 bases and J dropped 4 bases, with 19 bases sitting between them. The CDR3 loop spans 16 amino acids. CDR3 in amino acids: CAWRPIEGNLGNTIYF. CDR3 in DNA: TGTGCCTGGAGGCCCATCGAGGGAAATCTCGGAAACACCATATATTTT. Full variable domain (rest looked up from reference TRBV30 and TRBJ1-3): SQTIHQWPATLVQPVGSPLSLECTVEGTSNPNLYWYRQAAGRGLQLLFYSVGIGQISSEVPQNLSASRPQDRQFILSSKKLLLSDSGFYLCAWRPIEGNLGNTIYFGEGSWLTVV.

In its sample, this clonotype was seen a few times. The CDR3 DNA reads TGTGCCAGCCGACGGACTAGCGGGAGCTTCTACAATGAGCAGTTCTTC. It specifies CASRRTSGSFYNEQFF. The chain employs TRBV18 and TRBJ2-1; 13 nucleotides match TRBD2. Germline assignment: CDR1 KGHSH and CDR2 LQKENI. This CDR3 region has 16 residues. V lost 8 bases to trimming and J lost 3 bases; unmatched junction nucleotides: 7.

This chain uses TRBV20-1 with TRBJ2-7; D may be TRBD2 (6 bases). There are 13 residues in the CDR3. Trimming took off 4 bases at V and 7 bases at J, with 17 bases between the two ends. Germline CDR1 is DFQATT and CDR2 is SNEGSKA (reference sequence). CDR3 in DNA: TGCAGTGCTATCCGGGACTCGTCTCGGGAGCAGTACTTC. Translating gives CSAIRDSSREQYF.

The J gene is TRBJ2-5, the V gene TRBV24-1; D unclear. Trimming removed 1 base at V and 0 bases at J, with 8 bases between. The germline V gene encodes CDR1 KGHDR and CDR2 SFDVKD. The CDR3 contains 15 residues. The DNA for the CDR3 is TGTGCCACCAGTGATTTCTCGCAGGACCAAGAGACCCAGTACTTC. This sequence encodes CATSDFSQDQETQYF.

This clonotype came up a few times. The V and J genes are TRBV7-8 and TRBJ2-1; TRBD2 is a possible D gene (6 bases). The V end lost 3 bases, the J end lost 5 bases, and 11 bases lay between the germline ends. From germline, CDR1 is SGHVS and CDR2 FQNEAQ. This CDR3 contains 14 residues. CDR3 DNA sequence: TGTGCCAGCAGCTTCATGAGGACTAACAATGAGCAGTTCTTC. Translating it yields CASSFMRTNNEQFF.

V gene TRBV4-1 combines with J gene TRBJ2-3; D call uncertain. From germline, CDR1 is MGHRA and CDR2 YSYEKL. Deletions cut 4 bases from V and 6 bases from J, with 8 bases between. This CDR3 is 12 amino acids long. The CDR3 is CASSRPGDTQYF. The CDR3, as DNA: TGCGCCAGCAGCCGGCCCGGGGATACGCAGTATTTT.

The chain joins TRBV28 to TRBJ2-6; no definite D call. The CDR3 loop spans 16 amino acids. CDR1 MDHEN and CDR2 SYDVKM come from the germline V gene. The germline V and J ends were trimmed by 7 bases and 2 bases, with 15 bases remaining between them. CDR3 nucleotides: TGTGCCAGCATCTCCGGCGGTATTCCTGGGGCCAACGTCCTGACTTTC. This codes for CASISGGIPGANVLTF.

This clonotype came up many times. The gene calls are TRBV20-1 and TRBJ2-5, with D tentatively TRBD1 or TRBD2 (5 bases each). Deletions cut 8 bases from V and 2 bases from J, with 15 bases between. CDR1 and CDR2 (germline): DFQATT, SNEGSKA (reference sequence). There are 13 residues in the CDR3. CDR3 in amino acids: CSLPGPMQETQYF. CDR3 in DNA: TGCAGTCTCCCGGGACCCATGCAAGAGACCCAGTACTTC.

This clonotype was counted only a few times. The conserved phenylalanine or tryptophan is not found at the CDR3 terminus, so this likely reflects a read error. The chain is built from TRBV24-1 and TRBJ2-3; TRBD2 matches at 11 bases. Germline V gene lookup returns CDR1 KGHDR and CDR2 SFDVKD. Germline trimming cut 9 bases from V and 2 bases from J; bases unmatched to any gene: 3. This CDR3 is built from 14 residues. CDR3 sequence (DNA): TGTGCCACCGAGACTAGCGGGACCACAGATACGCAGTATCTT. It specifies CATETSGTTDTQYL.